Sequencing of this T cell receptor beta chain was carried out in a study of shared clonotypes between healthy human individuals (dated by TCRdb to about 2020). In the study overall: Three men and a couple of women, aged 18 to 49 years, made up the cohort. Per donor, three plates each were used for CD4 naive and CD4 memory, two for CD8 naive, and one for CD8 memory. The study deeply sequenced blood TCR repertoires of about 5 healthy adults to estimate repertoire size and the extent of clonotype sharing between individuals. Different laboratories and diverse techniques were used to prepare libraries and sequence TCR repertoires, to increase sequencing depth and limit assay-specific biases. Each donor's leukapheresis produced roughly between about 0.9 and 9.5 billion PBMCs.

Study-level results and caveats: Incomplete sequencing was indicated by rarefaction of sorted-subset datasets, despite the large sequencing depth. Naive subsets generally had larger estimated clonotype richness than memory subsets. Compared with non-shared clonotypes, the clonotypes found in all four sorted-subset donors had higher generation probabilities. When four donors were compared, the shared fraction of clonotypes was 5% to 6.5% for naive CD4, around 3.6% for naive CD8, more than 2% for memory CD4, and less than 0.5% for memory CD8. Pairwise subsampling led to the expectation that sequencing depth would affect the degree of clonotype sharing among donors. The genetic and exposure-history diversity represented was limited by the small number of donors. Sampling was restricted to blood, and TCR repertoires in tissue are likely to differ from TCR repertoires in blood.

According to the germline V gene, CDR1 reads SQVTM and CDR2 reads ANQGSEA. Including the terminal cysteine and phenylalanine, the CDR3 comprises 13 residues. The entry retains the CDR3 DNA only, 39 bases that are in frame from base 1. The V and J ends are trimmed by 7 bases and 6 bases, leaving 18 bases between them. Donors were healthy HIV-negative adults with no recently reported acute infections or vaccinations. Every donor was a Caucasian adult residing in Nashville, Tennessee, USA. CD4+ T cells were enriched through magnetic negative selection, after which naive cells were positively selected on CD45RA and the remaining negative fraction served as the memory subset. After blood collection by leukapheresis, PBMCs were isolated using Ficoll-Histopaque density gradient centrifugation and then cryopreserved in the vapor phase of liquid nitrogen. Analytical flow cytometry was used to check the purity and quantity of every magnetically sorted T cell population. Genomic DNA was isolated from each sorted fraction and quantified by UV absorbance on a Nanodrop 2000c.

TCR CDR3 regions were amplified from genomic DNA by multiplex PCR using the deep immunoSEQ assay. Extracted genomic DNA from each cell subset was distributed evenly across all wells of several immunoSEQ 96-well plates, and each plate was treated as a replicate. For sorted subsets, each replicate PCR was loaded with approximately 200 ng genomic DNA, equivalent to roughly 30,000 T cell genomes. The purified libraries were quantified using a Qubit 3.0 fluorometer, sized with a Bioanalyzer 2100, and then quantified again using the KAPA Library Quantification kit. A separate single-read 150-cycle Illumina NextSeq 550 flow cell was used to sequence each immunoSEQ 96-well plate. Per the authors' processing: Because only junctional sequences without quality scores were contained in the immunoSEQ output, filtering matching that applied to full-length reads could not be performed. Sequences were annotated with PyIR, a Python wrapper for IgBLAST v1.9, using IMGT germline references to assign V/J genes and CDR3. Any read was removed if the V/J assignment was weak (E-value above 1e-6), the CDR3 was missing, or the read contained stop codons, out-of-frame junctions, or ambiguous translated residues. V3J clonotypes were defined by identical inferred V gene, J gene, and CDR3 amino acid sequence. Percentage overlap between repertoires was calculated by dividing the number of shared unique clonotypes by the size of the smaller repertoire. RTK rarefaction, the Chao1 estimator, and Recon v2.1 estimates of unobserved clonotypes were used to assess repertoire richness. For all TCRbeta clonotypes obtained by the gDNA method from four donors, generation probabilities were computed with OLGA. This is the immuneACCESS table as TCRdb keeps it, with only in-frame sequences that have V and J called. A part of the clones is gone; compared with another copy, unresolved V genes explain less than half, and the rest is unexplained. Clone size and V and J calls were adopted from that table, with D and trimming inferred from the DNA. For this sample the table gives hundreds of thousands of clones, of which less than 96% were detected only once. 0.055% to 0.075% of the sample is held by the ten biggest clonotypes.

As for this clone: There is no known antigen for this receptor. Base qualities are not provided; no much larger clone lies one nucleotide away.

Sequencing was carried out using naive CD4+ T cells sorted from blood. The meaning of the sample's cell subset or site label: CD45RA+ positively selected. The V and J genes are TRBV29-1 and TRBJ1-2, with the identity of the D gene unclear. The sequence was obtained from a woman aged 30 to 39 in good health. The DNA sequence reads TGCAGCGGCCGTCGCGGTAATAGAAATGGCTACACCTTC. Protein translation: CSGRRGNRNGYTF.